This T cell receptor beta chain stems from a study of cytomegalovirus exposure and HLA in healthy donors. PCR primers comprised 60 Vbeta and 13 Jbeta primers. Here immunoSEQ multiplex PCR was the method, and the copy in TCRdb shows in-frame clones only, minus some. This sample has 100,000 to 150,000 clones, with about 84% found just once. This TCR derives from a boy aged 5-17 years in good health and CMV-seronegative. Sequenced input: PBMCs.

CDR3 sequence reads: CASSYRTGTDTQYF. The CDR3 DNA is TGTGCCAGCAGTTACCGGACAGGCACAGATACGCAGTATTTT. The V call is TRBV6-5, the J call TRBJ2-3; D is possibly TRBD1 (6 bases). CDR3 size: 14 residues. Germline CDR1 MNHEY, CDR2 SVGAGI. The ends were cut back, 2 bases at V and 1 base at J, with 7 bases in the middle.